A single sample is the source of the 7 T cell receptor beta chains below, sequenced in a study of shared clonotypes between healthy human individuals. Naive-designated CD8 cells lacked CD45RO, were positively enriched for CCR7, and omitted terminally differentiated effector memory CD45RA+ cells. Clones were sequenced by immunoSEQ multiplex PCR, and TCRdb holds only the in-frame ones, with some missing. Among about 2 million clones, roughly 95% were seen once, and the ten largest hold approximately 1.2%. The specimen was naive CD8+ T cells sorted from blood. The receptors here all came from a man in his late teens or twenties in good health.

This rearrangement joins TRBV5-1 to TRBJ2-3; maybe TRBD2 (7 bases). Trimming took 0 bases from V and 6 from J, leaving 17 bases between them. The CDR3 covers 16 residues. CDR1 SGHRS and CDR2 YFSETQ come from the germline V gene. The DNA for the CDR3 is TGCGCCAGCAGCTTGGTCGGCTCGGGGAGGGGGGATACGCAGTATTTT. Translation gives CASSLVGSGRGDTQYF.

The chain joins TRBV7-9 to TRBJ1-3; D is uncertain. This CDR3 contains 13 residues. V lost 1 base to trimming and J lost 10 bases, with 11 bases between them. CDR1 and CDR2 from the germline V gene are SEHNR and FQNEAQ (reference sequence). The CDR3 coding sequence is TGTGCCAGCAGCTTAGATATGATGAGGACCATATATTTT. Translation: CASSLDMMRTIYF.

The genes are TRBV5-4 and TRBJ2-7; possibly TRBD1 for D (5 bases). Germline-derived CDR1 and CDR2 are SGHNT and YYREEE (reference sequence). Trimming shortened V by 2 bases and J by 2 bases, and 14 bases separated the two germline ends. The CDR3 is made up of 15 amino acids. The CDR3 protein is CASSLQDGGPYEQYF. The CDR3 region has the DNA TGTGCCAGCAGCTTACAGGATGGTGGACCCTACGAGCAGTACTTC.

The chain joins TRBV28 to TRBJ2-7; D may be TRBD2 (6 bases). With 6 bases removed from V and 2 bases from J, the gap between germline ends came to 14 bases. Germline CDR1 MDHEN, CDR2 SYDVKM. The CDR3 consists of 14 residues. The CDR3 protein is CASRGDGEAYEQYF. The CDR3 coding sequence is TGTGCCAGCAGGGGGGACGGGGAGGCCTACGAGCAGTACTTC.

CDR3 sequence (DNA): TGTGCCAGCTCCCTTGGACCCGGAGGGGAGCAGTACTTC. Translating gives CASSLGPGGEQYF. V is TRBV18 and J is TRBJ2-7; tentative D call: TRBD2 (6 bases). The CDR3 is 13 amino acids. V lost 6 bases, J lost 7 bases, and 16 bases lay in between. CDR1 KGHSH and CDR2 LQKENI come from the germline V gene.

V usage is TRBV19 and J usage is TRBJ1-1; a weak D match, TRBD1 (5 bases). With 8 bases removed from V and 7 bases from J, the gap between germline ends came to 17 bases. The CDR3 extends over 13 amino acids. Per germline, CDR1 LNHDA and CDR2 SQIVND (reference sequence). CDR3 DNA sequence: TGTGCCAGTTTAGGGACCGCCGTCGATGAAGCTTTCTTT. It yields the protein CASLGTAVDEAFF.

V and J are TRBV27 and TRBJ1-2, with TRBD1 identical over 9 bases. Unmatched junction bases numbered 7, after V lost 4 bases and J lost 4 bases. The length of the CDR3 is 15 residues. Germline V gene sequence: CDR1 MNHEY, CDR2 SMNVEV (reference sequence). The CDR3 DNA follows: TGTGCCAGCAGTTCCCGGACAGGGGCGGGCTATGGCTACACCTTC. Its translation is CASSSRTGAGYGYTF.